This TCR beta chain was obtained from a study of blood T cell repertoires in COVID-19. Study as a whole: The cDNA or gDNA used as material had been derived from T cells, B-cell-depleted T cells, or PBMCs.

Exposed enrollees encountered a COVID-19 case at some point within 2 weeks before study entry. Original processing methods: Estimates of nucleated cell counts were drawn from the amplification of reference gene primers. Sequencing was performed with immunoSEQ multiplex PCR; in TCRdb, only in-frame clones are kept and a portion is missing. V and J calls and clone size come straight from that table; D and trimming were deduced from the DNA. The sample holds about 270,000 clones, roughly 90% seen once. With V trimmed by 5 bases and J by 0 bases, 9 bases remained unmatched. The CDR3 runs 17 residues. Germline CDR1 is MNHEY and CDR2 is SMNVEV (reference sequence).

Input material: PBMCs or T cells enriched from blood (not recorded which). This sequence joins TRBV27 and TRBJ2-7, with 11 bases identical to TRBD2. The receptor was isolated from a man aged 40-55 years who had been exposed to COVID-19. This chain's CDR3 is CASSISPTSGSSYEQYF. CDR3 in DNA: TGTGCCAGCAGTATCTCCCCAACTAGCGGGAGCTCCTACGAGCAGTACTTC.